This is a list of T cell receptor beta chains from one sample in a study of T cells after yellow fever vaccination. TCRdb ran MiXCR on the 5' RACE reads and lists one entry per CDR3 protein. The data show 180,000 or so distinct CDR3 sequences, about 10% seen once. Here the sequenced sample was CD8+ T cells sorted from PBMCs, taken 15 days after the yellow fever booster vaccination. These TCRs come from a man younger than 35 who received the YFV17D yellow fever vaccine. Each CDR3 is given with its conserved first and last residue. Clone size, where shown, is once, few, many, or a class for clones that have expanded.

V gene	clone size	CDR3 protein
TRBV6-2/TRBV6-3	few	CASLAYNVLTF
TRBV27	NA	CASSPKYVTEKLFF
TRBV9	NA	CASSSGTSGGALDEQFF
TRBV12-3/TRBV12-4	NA	CASSFLMNTEAFF
TRBV4-2	NA	CASSQEYAAMNTEAFF
TRBV5-6	NA	CASSSFDSNNQPQHF
TRBV5-4	few	CASSSSRDYNTDTQYF
TRBV7-2	many	CASSQWSSIETQYF
TRBV4-3	few	CASSQDWDYISTDTQYF
TRBV7-9	few	CASSLDGLGYTF
TRBV9	NA	CASSVDRTGYTEAFF
TRBV6-5	few	CASSYAGGRTDTQYF
TRBV25-1	few	CASSATEAFF
TRBV18	many	CASSVSKEAFF
TRBV7-6	few	CASSATAGATTDTQYF
TRBV27	NA	CASRPDFIQGPLNTEAFF
TRBV29-1	few	CSVEDGTGLRELFF
TRBV4-1	NA	CASSHPLGTETQYF
TRBV5-6	few	CASSLGYSVVEAFF
TRBV2	many	CASSVTQGLSQPQHF
TRBV30	few	CAGRDTPFPYEQYF
TRBV5-1	NA	CASSGSVGGWGETQYF
TRBV27	NA	CASKLAGGLTYNEQFF
TRBV27	few	CASSLLWGRRTEAFF
TRBV30	few	CAWSVGQSNQPQHF
TRBV12-3/TRBV12-4	many	CASRTPWADTQYF